This T cell receptor (beta chain) was observed in a study of PD-1 blockade in mismatch repair-deficient tumors. Study observations and caveats: Tumor-resident clones, often absent from pretreatment blood, expanded after pembrolizumab and then contracted.

The CDR3 totals 11 residues. Germline loops: CDR1 SQVTM, CDR2 ANQGSEA. V was clipped by 2 bases and J by 7 bases, with 9 bases between them. With regard to this clone: The antigen is not known.

Assay used: immunoSEQ multiplex PCR; TCRdb lists only in-frame clones, some missing. The sample records around 23,000 clones, 83% being singletons. The sequenced sample was peripheral blood, obtained 12 weeks after starting pembrolizumab. The clonotype originates from an adult with mismatch repair-deficient cancer. The chain joins TRBV29-1 to TRBJ2-7; D is unresolved. CDR3 DNA: TGCAGCGTTGAAAACGCGTGGGAGCAGTACTTC. This codes for CSVENAWEQYF.